These 29 T cell receptor beta chains share one sample of origin, sequenced in a study of shared clonotypes between healthy human individuals. The method was immunoSEQ multiplex PCR; TCRdb's version includes in-frame clones alone and lacks a portion of them. The data show 2 million to 2.5 million clones, with 90% to 96% seen just once and around 0.13% held by the top ten. Source material: naive CD4+ T cells sorted from blood. Sample subset: CD45RA+ positively selected. The source is a man aged 18 to 29 in good health.

The chain employs TRBV18 and TRBJ2-7; D may be TRBD1 or TRBD2 (5 bases each). CDR3 size: 15 residues. V was clipped by 2 bases and J by 2 bases, with 13 bases between them. Germline V gene sequence: CDR1 KGHSH, CDR2 LQKENI. The CDR3 region has the DNA TGTGCCAGCTCACCATCGACCGGGACCGCCTACGAGCAGTACTTC. It is translated as CASSPSTGTAYEQYF.

The rearrangement links TRBV30 to TRBJ1-1; D call uncertain. V lost 5 bases to trimming and J lost 1 base, with 14 bases between them. The CDR3 sequence is 14 residues long. Germline CDR1 reads GTSNPN; CDR2 reads SVGIG (reference sequence). Here the CDR3 DNA reads TGTGCCTGGGGGTCAGGCTTAGGGAACACTGAAGCTTTCTTT. As protein: CAWGSGLGNTEAFF.

This clone occurred once. The V and J genes are TRBV20-1 and TRBJ1-1; maybe TRBD1 (6 bases). Germline V gives CDR1 DFQATT, CDR2 SNEGSKA (reference sequence). The length of the CDR3 is 11 residues. V was trimmed by 6 bases and J by 9 bases, leaving 14 bases between them. Here the CDR3 DNA reads TGCAGTGCCCCTAAGACAGGTCAAGCTTTCTTT. Translating gives CSAPKTGQAFF.

The chain recombines TRBV4-3 with TRBJ2-2; D is uncertain. CDR1 is LGHNA, CDR2 YSLEER, per germline. This CDR3 comprises 14 residues. Trimming removed 2 bases at V and 4 bases at J, with 8 bases between. The CDR3 loop is CASSQHRATGELFF. As DNA, the CDR3 is TGCGCCAGCAGCCAACATCGGGCCACCGGGGAGCTGTTTTTT.

Here the CDR3 reads CASSPEGTYEQYF. Written as DNA, the CDR3 is TGCGCCAGCAGCCCGGAGGGAACCTACGAGCAGTACTTC. The chain joins TRBV5-1 to TRBJ2-7, with D maybe TRBD2 (6 bases). Germline V gives CDR1 SGHRS, CDR2 YFSETQ. The CDR3 is 13 amino acids. The ends were cut back, 4 bases at V and 2 bases at J, with 10 bases in the middle.

The gene calls are TRBV6-1 and TRBJ1-2; the D is unclear. V was cut by 10 bases and J by 4 bases, with 13 bases left in between. The CDR3 is 12 residues long. Germline CDR1 and CDR2: MNHNS and SASEGT. The CDR3 spells CATQYSAYGYTF. Written as DNA, the CDR3 is TGTGCCACACAATACAGTGCCTATGGCTACACCTTC.

V is TRBV7-2 and J is TRBJ2-5; perhaps TRBD1 as D (5 bases). Germline lookup yields CDR1 SGHTA and CDR2 FQGNSA. V lost 3 bases and J 2 bases, leaving 13 bases between the germline ends. This CDR3 contains 15 residues. The CDR3 protein is CASSLYRTIQETQYF. The CDR3 region has the DNA TGTGCCAGCAGCTTGTATCGGACAATTCAAGAGACCCAGTACTTC.

J is TRBJ1-2 and V is TRBV6-1; 10 bases are a match to TRBD1. Germline V gives CDR1 MNHNS, CDR2 SASEGT. The CDR3 extends over 15 amino acids. V shed 6 bases, J shed 0 bases, and the junction held 4 bases outside the gene matches. CDR3 DNA sequence: TGTGCCAGCAGGAAGGGACAGGGGACTAACTATGGCTACACCTTC. It translates to CASRKGQGTNYGYTF.

The chain has TRBV28 and TRBJ2-7; D is uncertain. The V and J ends lost 3 bases and 6 bases respectively, with 9 bases between them. Germline assignment: CDR1 MDHEN and CDR2 SYDVKM. There are 12 residues in the CDR3. CDR3 protein: CASSFIGSEQYF. CDR3 nucleotide sequence: TGTGCCAGCAGTTTTATAGGGTCCGAGCAGTACTTC. The full variable domain, with the rest looked up from reference TRBV28 and TRBJ2-7, is DVKVTQSSRYLVKRTGEKVFLECVQDMDHENMFWYRQDPGLGLRLIYFSYDVKMKEKGDIPEGYSVSREKKERFSLILESASTNQTSMYLCASSFIGSEQYFGPGTRLTVT.

To note about this clone: The sample has other DNA sequences that encode this CDR3 too. The chain links TRBV6-5 to TRBJ1-2, with a weak D call TRBD1 (5 bases). V lost 4 bases and J lost 2, with 8 bases in between. Germline V lookup: CDR1 MNHEY, CDR2 SVGAGI. This CDR3 is 13 amino acids long. The CDR3 nucleotides read TGTGCCAGCAGTTCGGCAGGGAACTATGGCTACACCTTC. Translating gives CASSSAGNYGYTF.

This clone has a handful of counts. V is TRBV30 and J is TRBJ1-6; the D is unclear. Germline V gene data show CDR1 as GTSNPN and CDR2 as SVGIG (reference sequence). Trimming took 3 bases from V and 5 from J, leaving 5 bases between them. CDR3 length: 12 residues. This chain's CDR3 is CAWRGHNSPLHF. CDR3 DNA sequence: TGTGCCTGGAGAGGTCATAATTCACCCCTCCACTTT.

The chain employs TRBV11-2 and TRBJ2-1; the D gene is possibly TRBD2 (5 bases). Germline V lookup: CDR1 SGHAT, CDR2 FQNNGV. This CDR3 contains 13 residues. V was shortened by 1 base and J by 10 bases, with 11 bases between the two germline ends. In nucleotides, the CDR3 is TGTGCCAGCAGCTTAGCACGGACTGGGGAGCAGTTCTTC. Encoded protein: CASSLARTGEQFF. Full variable domain (rest looked up from reference TRBV11-2 and TRBJ2-1): EAGVAQSPRYKIIEKRQSVAFWCNPISGHATLYWYQQILGQGPKLLIQFQNNGVVDDSQLPKDRFSAERLKGVDSTLKIQPAKLEDSAVYLCASSLARTGEQFFGPGTRLTVL.

The V call is TRBV19, the J call TRBJ2-4; the D gene could be TRBD1 or TRBD2 (5 bases each). The V end lost 5 bases, the J end lost 0 bases, and 17 bases lay between the germline ends. The CDR3 spans 17 residues. Germline assignment: CDR1 LNHDA and CDR2 SQIVND (reference sequence). The CDR3 region has the DNA TGTGCCAGTAGTGTCTCCCGGGACGGATTAGCCAAAAACATTCAGTACTTC. Amino acids: CASSVSRDGLAKNIQYF.

The J gene is TRBJ2-4, the V gene TRBV20-1; D gene uncertain. The germline V and J ends were trimmed by 7 bases and 9 bases, with 4 bases remaining between them. This CDR3 is 8 amino acids long. Looked up from germline, CDR1 is DFQATT and CDR2 is SNEGSKA (reference sequence). Here the CDR3 DNA reads TGCAGTGTACTCATTCAGTACTTC. Protein: CSVLIQYF.

The chain is built from TRBV6-6 and TRBJ1-3, with 8 bases aligning to TRBD1. Germline CDR1 MNHNY, CDR2 SVGAGI (reference sequence). CDR3 length: 16 residues. V shed 6 bases, J shed 2 bases, and the junction held 9 bases outside the gene matches. The DNA of the CDR3 is TGTGCCAGCAGCGGAACTGCCAGGGGGCCTGGAAACACCATATATTTT. Residues: CASSGTARGPGNTIYF.

The chain joins TRBV27 to TRBJ2-2, with TRBD1 identical over 8 bases. From germline, CDR1 is MNHEY and CDR2 SMNVEV (reference sequence). The CDR3 is 15 residues long. V lost 5 bases, J lost 4 bases, and 6 bases stayed unmatched. CDR3 nucleotides: TGTGCCAGCAGTCATCAGGGGGCAGGCACCGGGGAGCTGTTTTTT. This gives the protein CASSHQGAGTGELFF.

This chain uses TRBV6-5 with TRBJ2-7, with 13 bases matching TRBD2. CDR1 and CDR2 from the germline V gene are MNHEY and SVGAGI. V lost 2 bases to trimming and J lost 2 bases; unmatched junction nucleotides: 3. This CDR3 region has 16 residues. CDR3 bases: TGTGCCAGCAGTTACACCGGGACTAGCGGGGCCTACGAGCAGTACTTC. Its protein is CASSYTGTSGAYEQYF.

The chain carries TRBV10-3 and TRBJ2-7; TRBD1 agrees at 10 bases. V lost 6 bases to trimming and J lost 0 bases; unmatched junction nucleotides: 5. The length of the CDR3 is 15 residues. CDR1 is ENHRY and CDR2 is SYGVKD in the germline V gene. CDR3 in DNA: TGTGCCATCAGGCCGGACAGGGGGAGCTCCTACGAGCAGTACTTC. This encodes CAIRPDRGSSYEQYF.

The chain uses TRBV6-5 and TRBJ1-3, with D possibly being TRBD1 (5 bases). The ends were cut back, 7 bases at V and 5 bases at J, with 18 bases in the middle. Germline assignment: CDR1 MNHEY and CDR2 SVGAGI. The CDR3 is made up of 15 amino acids. As DNA, the CDR3 is TGTGCCAGCACCCGGGACCGATCGTCTAGAAACACCATATATTTT. Translation: CASTRDRSSRNTIYF.

The V gene is TRBV12-5, the J gene TRBJ1-2; possible D gene TRBD1, 6 bases. This CDR3 region has 13 residues. V lost 3 bases, J lost 8 bases, and 13 bases lay in between. Germline V CDR1 and CDR2: LGHNT, FRNRAP. CDR3: CASGLGQSSGYTF. CDR3 in DNA: TGTGCTAGTGGTTTAGGACAGTCATCCGGCTACACCTTC.

V and J are TRBV9 and TRBJ2-1; 11 bases line up with TRBD2. V lost 3 bases to trimming and J lost 5 bases; unmatched junction nucleotides: 4. Germline V CDR1 and CDR2: SGDLS, YYNGEE. The CDR3 totals 15 residues. Here the CDR3 DNA reads TGTGCCAGCAGCGCCCCGGGACTAGCGGACAATGAGCAGTTCTTC. This sequence encodes CASSAPGLADNEQFF.

The rearrangement joins TRBV29-1 to TRBJ1-5, with D unresolved. This CDR3 comprises 12 residues. Trimming removed 7 bases from V and 1 base from J, with 8 bases in between. Looked up from germline, CDR1 is SQVTM and CDR2 is ANQGSEA. The CDR3 DNA follows: TGCAGCGGCGGGGAGAGCAATCAGCCCCAGCATTTT. Protein sequence: CSGGESNQPQHF.

This sequence joins TRBV7-3 and TRBJ2-3, with D hard to call. From germline, CDR1 is SGHTA and CDR2 FQGTGA. The CDR3 length is 16 residues. V lost 5 bases to trimming and J lost 0 bases, with 15 bases between them. The CDR3 DNA reads TGTGCCAGCAGCCCAAGGGCCCAATTTAGCACAGATACGCAGTATTTT. Encoded protein: CASSPRAQFSTDTQYF.

The chain couples TRBV18 to TRBJ1-5; D is undetermined. The CDR3 consists of 13 residues. V was clipped by 0 bases and J by 6 bases, with 6 bases between them. Per the germline V gene, CDR1 is KGHSH and CDR2 is LQKENI. CDR3 sequence reads: CASSPPEGQPQHF. CDR3 nucleotides: TGTGCCAGCTCACCACCGGAAGGTCAGCCCCAGCATTTT.

CDR3 DNA: TGTGCCATCAGTGAGAGGGGGGGGCTAGCCCTCGCCTACGAGCAGTACTTC. This gives the protein CAISERGGLALAYEQYF. The rearrangement uses TRBV10-3 and TRBJ2-7, with TRBD2 as a possible D gene (7 bases). The germline CDR1 and CDR2 sequences are ENHRY and SYGVKD. CDR3 length: 17 residues. V was cut by 2 bases and J by 2 bases, with 19 bases left in between.

On this clone itself: The germline gene is not matched at one end of the junction; a read error may be the cause. The gene calls are TRBV19 and TRBJ2-1, with TRBD2 matching over 7 bases. This CDR3 region has 12 residues. The germline V gene has CDR1 LNHDA and CDR2 SQIVND (reference sequence). CDR3 protein: CASSMRTSSFVF. The DNA of the CDR3 is TGTGCCAGTAGTATGCGGACTAGTAGTTTCGTCTTC.

The chain uses TRBV27 and TRBJ1-1; D is uncertain. Germline V CDR1 and CDR2: MNHEY, SMNVEV (reference sequence). Trimming shortened V by 5 bases and J by 6 bases, and 19 bases separated the two germline ends. There are 15 residues in the CDR3. The CDR3 nucleotides read TGTGCCAGCAGTCCGGACCGGGCCCGTGGGTCTGAAGCTTTCTTT. This encodes CASSPDRARGSEAFF.

This chain joins TRBV30 and TRBJ2-7, with D possibly TRBD1 on 6 matching bases. Per the germline V gene, CDR1 is GTSNPN and CDR2 is SVGIG (reference sequence). This CDR3 region has 13 residues. V lost 8 bases and J 2 bases, leaving 16 bases between the germline ends. The CDR3 spells CATGRGYTYEQYF. The CDR3 bases are TGTGCCACCGGCAGGGGCTATACCTACGAGCAGTACTTC.

The CDR3 is CASTLKPRQNTEAFF. The CDR3 DNA follows: TGTGCCAGCACTTTAAAACCCCGACAGAACACTGAAGCTTTCTTT. The chain links TRBV6-5 to TRBJ1-1; D call uncertain. CDR1 is MNHEY, CDR2 SVGAGI, per germline. The length of the CDR3 is 15 residues. Trimming stripped 7 bases from V and 1 base from J, with 16 bases between.